This T cell receptor (beta chain) comes out of a study of cytomegalovirus exposure and HLA in healthy donors. Study-wide context: Approximately 80 million unique TCRs from HLA-typed donors were held in an early data release. Most donors, 81% of approximately 400 genotyped, fell in the Caucasian-associated ancestry cluster. General study findings and limits: Upon later analysis, HLA-associated TCR beta chains proved more clonally expanded than other, equally common chains.

A remark on this clone: What it recognizes is unknown.

PCR used 60 Vbeta primers and 13 Jbeta primers. Only in-frame clones appear in the TCRdb table, and some are missing; sequencing was by immunoSEQ multiplex PCR. The table lists 150,000 or so clones, approximately 82% of them singletons. The TCR sequence derives from a man between 18 and 29 years old in good health and CMV-seropositive. The sample comprised PBMCs.

DNA for the CDR3: TGTGCCAGCAGCCGCCTAATACAGGGTGGCTACACCTTC. Residues: CASSRLIQGGYTF. The genes are TRBV7-3 and TRBJ1-2; D may be TRBD1 (6 bases). V shed 5 bases and J shed 7 bases, with 14 bases lying between them. CDR3 size: 13 residues. The V gene's germline CDR1 is SGHTA and CDR2 FQGTGA.